The table lists the clone carrying this T cell receptor beta chain with a few counts. Amplified TCR beta CDR3 regions came from RNA transcripts. The HTBI primer set drove a first-round RT-PCR of the TCR CDR3. One entry per CDR3 protein results from TCRdb running MiXCR on the multiplex PCR reads. The table has 340,000 or so distinct CDR3 sequences, roughly 23% seen once; the top ten hold about 50%. The data were obtained in a study of T cells in Graves' hyperthyroidism and ophthalmopathy. Germline V gene lookup returns CDR1 MNHGY and CDR2 SVAAGI. The CDR3 sequence is 16 residues long. With 8 bases clipped from V and 0 bases from J, the junction kept 9 bases outside the gene matches.

This TCR derives from a woman aged 50 to 60 with Graves' hyperthyroidism. The specimen sequenced was blood. The genes are TRBV6-9 and TRBJ1-1, with 10 bases aligning to TRBD1. This CDR3 is CASQLLDRGMNTEAFF. The CDR3 DNA is TGTGCCAGCCAGTTATTGGACAGGGGGATGAACACTGAAGCTTTCTTT.